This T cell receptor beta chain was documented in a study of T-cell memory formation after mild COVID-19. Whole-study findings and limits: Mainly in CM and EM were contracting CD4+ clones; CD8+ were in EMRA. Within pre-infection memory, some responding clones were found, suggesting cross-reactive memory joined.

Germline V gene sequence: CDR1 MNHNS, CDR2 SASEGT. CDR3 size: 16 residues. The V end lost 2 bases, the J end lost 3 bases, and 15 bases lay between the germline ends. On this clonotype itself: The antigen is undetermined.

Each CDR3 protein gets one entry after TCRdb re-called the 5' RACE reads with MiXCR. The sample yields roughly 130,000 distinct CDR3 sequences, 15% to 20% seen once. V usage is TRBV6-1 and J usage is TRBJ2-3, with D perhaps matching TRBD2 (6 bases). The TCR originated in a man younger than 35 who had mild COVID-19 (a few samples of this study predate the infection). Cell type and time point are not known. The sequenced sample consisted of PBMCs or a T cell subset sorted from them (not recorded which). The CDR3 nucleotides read TGTGCCAGCAGTGAAAGGGGAACTAGCCAGACAGATACGCAGTATTTT. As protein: CASSERGTSQTDTQYF.